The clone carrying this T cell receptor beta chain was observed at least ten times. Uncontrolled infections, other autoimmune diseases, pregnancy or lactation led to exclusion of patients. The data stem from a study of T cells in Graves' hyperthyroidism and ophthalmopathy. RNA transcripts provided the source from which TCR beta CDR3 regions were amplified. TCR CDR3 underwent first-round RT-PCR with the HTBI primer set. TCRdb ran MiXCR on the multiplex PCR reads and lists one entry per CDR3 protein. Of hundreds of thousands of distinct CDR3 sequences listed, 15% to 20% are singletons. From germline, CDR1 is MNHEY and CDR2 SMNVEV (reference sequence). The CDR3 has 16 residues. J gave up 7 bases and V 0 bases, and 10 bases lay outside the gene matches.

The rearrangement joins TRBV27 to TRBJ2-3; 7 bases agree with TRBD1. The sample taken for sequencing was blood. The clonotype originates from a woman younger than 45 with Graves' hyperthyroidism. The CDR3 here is CASSLSVGTASYTQYF. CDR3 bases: TGTGCCAGCAGTTTATCTGTCGGGACAGCGTCTTATACGCAGTATTTT.